The 5 T cell receptor beta chains presented below share a single source sample, sequenced in a study of blood T cell repertoires in COVID-19. Using immunoSEQ multiplex PCR, the repertoire was profiled, and TCRdb retains in-frame clones only, with some absent. The profile covers just over 300,000 clones, with 89% appearing a single time and less than 2% taken by the ten largest. The material sequenced was peripheral blood. Receptors were obtained from a woman in her thirties with COVID-19, enrolled during active disease.

The V call is TRBV24-1, the J call TRBJ2-3; D possibly corresponds to TRBD1 (5 bases). The CDR3 consists of 12 residues. Trimming removed 4 bases from V and 6 bases from J, with 7 bases in between. Germline CDR1 KGHDR, CDR2 SFDVKD. The CDR3 DNA is TGTGCCACCAGTGACCCAGGGGATACGCAGTATTTT. It yields the protein CATSDPGDTQYF.

In its sample, this clone was seen once. This rearrangement joins TRBV6-5 to TRBJ1-5; tentative D call: TRBD1 (5 bases). The CDR3 spans 14 residues. From germline, CDR1 is MNHEY and CDR2 SVGAGI. V lost 4 bases, J lost 5 bases, and 12 bases lay in between. CDR3 residues: CASSSPTEDQPQHF. CDR3 nucleotides: TGTGCCAGCAGTTCCCCGACAGAGGATCAGCCCCAGCATTTT.

V is TRBV7-9 and J is TRBJ1-4; 10 positions match TRBD1. CDR3 length equals 14 residues. Germline V lookup: CDR1 SEHNR, CDR2 FQNEAQ (reference sequence). V trimming: 4 bases; J trimming: 6 bases; junction bases outside the gene matches: 2. This chain's CDR3 is CASSSGTGDEKLFF. CDR3 nucleotides: TGTGCCAGCAGCTCAGGGACAGGGGATGAAAAACTGTTTTTT. Together with reference TRBV7-9 and TRBJ1-4, the CDR3 gives the full variable domain: DTGVSQNPRHKITKRGQNVTFRCDPISEHNRLYWYRQTLGQGPEFLTYFQNEAQLEKSRLLSDRFSAERPKGSFSTLEIQRTEQGDSAMYLCASSSGTGDEKLFFGSGTQLSVL.

The chain has TRBV18 and TRBJ2-3; 16 nucleotides agree with TRBD2. CDR3 length equals 23 residues. Germline V gene data show CDR1 as KGHSH and CDR2 as LQKENI. Trimming took 1 base from V and 4 from J; bases not matched to a gene: 20. The DNA of the CDR3 is TGTGCCAGCTCACCACTTGTTACTCCCAACCGCGGGACTAGCGGGGGGGCCGCAGATACGCAGTATTTT. It translates to CASSPLVTPNRGTSGGAADTQYF.

The chain employs TRBV28 and TRBJ1-1; TRBD1 aligns across 8 bases. Unmatched junction bases numbered 16, after V lost 6 bases and J lost 1 base. CDR1 and CDR2 (germline): MDHEN, SYDVKM. This CDR3 spans 18 amino acids. For the CDR3, the DNA is TGTGCCAGCAGATACCCAGGGGGCAGGCGAGGTGGGAACACTGAAGCTTTCTTT. This translates into CASRYPGGRRGGNTEAFF.